The rows below give T cell receptor beta chains drawn from one sample of a study of OX40 agonist ivuxolimab in advanced cancers. Sequencing used immunoSEQ multiplex PCR; TCRdb keeps in-frame clones, though not all of them. The data contain 90,000 to 150,000 clones, approximately 90% of them singletons. The input for sequencing was CD4+ or CD8+ T cells sorted from blood, taken in a trial of the OX40 agonist ivuxolimab. All receptors derive from an adult with an advanced solid tumor such as melanoma, head and neck, liver or kidney cancer. The CDR3 runs from the conserved cysteine through the conserved F or W. D genes are given only for firm matches. Clone size, where shown, is once, few, many, or a class for clones that have expanded.

V,D,J,size,CDR3,DNA
TRBV7-2,.,TRBJ2-5,.,CASSLAGETQYF,TGTGCCAGCAGCTTAGCTGGGGAGACCCAGTACTTC
TRBV5-1,.,TRBJ1-3,.,CASSFSGEGNTIYF,TGCGCCAGCAGCTTTTCAGGGGAGGGAAACACCATATATTTT
TRBV14,TRBD1,TRBJ1-1,.,CASSPRQGPYTEAFF,TGTGCCAGCAGCCCAAGACAGGGGCCATACACTGAAGCTTTCTTT
TRBV6-1,.,TRBJ2-2,few,CANGQMNTGELFF,TGTGCCAACGGACAGATGAACACCGGGGAGCTGTTTTTT
TRBV5-5,.,TRBJ2-1,.,CASSLGSGVNEQFF,TGTGCCAGCAGCTTGGGGTCAGGGGTCAATGAGCAGTTCTTC
TRBV11-2,.,TRBJ2-7,.,CASSLHLDGPYEQYF,TGTGCCAGCAGTCTACACTTGGACGGTCCCTACGAGCAGTACTTC
TRBV6-6,TRBD2,TRBJ2-7,.,CASGLAGGYEQYF,TGTGCCAGCGGGCTAGCGGGTGGGTACGAGCAGTACTTC
TRBV18,TRBD2,TRBJ2-3,.,CASSPTSGGHSNTDTQYF,TGTGCCAGCTCACCGACTAGCGGGGGCCATTCAAACACAGATACGCAGTATTTT
TRBV30,.,TRBJ1-6,.,CAWSSGYNSPLHF,TGTGCCTGGAGTAGCGGCTATAATTCACCCCTCCACTTT
TRBV6-1,.,TRBJ1-5,.,CASRGDGASQPQHF,TGTGCCAGCAGGGGAGACGGTGCGAGTCAGCCCCAGCATTTT
TRBV7-9,.,TRBJ2-2,once,CASSPPGTEVTGELFF,TGTGCCAGCAGCCCACCCGGGACGGAGGTCACCGGGGAGCTGTTTTTT
TRBV9,.,TRBJ2-3,.,CASSRTPRPGGDTQYF,TGTGCCAGCAGCCGAACCCCTCGTCCAGGTGGAGATACGCAGTATTTT
TRBV11-2,TRBD1,TRBJ1-2,.,CASSPGTAYGYTF,TGTGCCAGCAGCCCAGGGACAGCCTATGGCTACACCTTC
TRBV7-2,.,TRBJ2-7,few,CASSLVDEQYF,TGTGCCAGCAGCTTAGTGGACGAGCAGTACTTC
TRBV4-3,.,TRBJ1-2,once,CASSQDSGLRGYTF,TGCGCCAGCAGCCAAGATTCCGGACTTCGGGGCTACACCTTC
TRBV4-3,TRBD2,TRBJ2-3,.,CASSRGLAGGLHTDTQYF,TGCGCCAGCAGCCGTGGACTAGCGGGGGGCCTTCACACAGATACGCAGTATTTT
TRBV5-6,TRBD2,TRBJ2-7,.,CASSLADWRGGFRYEQYF,TGTGCCAGCAGCTTGGCGGACTGGCGGGGGGGCTTTAGGTACGAGCAGTACTTC
TRBV5-1,.,TRBJ1-3,.,CASSSQGISGNTIYF,TGCGCCAGCAGCTCCCAGGGGATCTCTGGAAACACCATATATTTT
TRBV9,.,TRBJ1-2,.,CASSERDTVLGGYTF,TGTGCCAGCAGCGAAAGGGACACCGTATTAGGTGGCTACACCTTC
TRBV7-2,.,TRBJ1-4,.,CASSLGLRHSNEKLFF,TGTGCCAGCAGCTTAGGGTTGAGACATTCGAATGAAAAACTGTTTTTT
TRBV4-2,TRBD1,TRBJ1-6,.,CASSPYSGTGYSPLHF,TGTGCCAGCAGCCCCTACTCCGGGACAGGGTATTCACCCCTCCACTTT
TRBV9,TRBD1,TRBJ2-5,.,CASSVATGIGETQYF,TGTGCCAGCAGCGTGGCGACAGGGATCGGAGAGACCCAGTACTTC
TRBV30,TRBD1,TRBJ2-3,.,CAWSVLYSTGQQYF,TGTGCCTGGAGTGTACTATATTCGACAGGGCAGCAGTATTTT
TRBV7-6,TRBD1,TRBJ2-7,.,CASSSRQGTYEQYF,TGTGCCAGCAGCTCGAGACAGGGGACCTACGAGCAGTACTTC
TRBV6-6,.,TRBJ1-2,.,CASNTQEQGGYTF,TGTGCCAGCAATACACAGGAGCAAGGTGGCTACACCTTC
TRBV6-1,.,TRBJ2-7,.,CAIDGIYEQYF,TGTGCCATTGACGGAATCTACGAGCAGTACTTC
TRBV7-9,.,TRBJ1-2,.,CASSSDSSNYGYTF,TGTGCCAGCAGCTCGGACAGCTCTAACTATGGCTACACCTTC
TRBV5-1,.,TRBJ2-1,.,CASAPGVQVSYNEQFF,TGCGCCAGCGCCCCAGGGGTACAGGTATCCTACAATGAGCAGTTCTTC
TRBV7-2,TRBD1,TRBJ1-2,.,CASSPVTGQVYYGYTF,TGTGCCAGCAGCCCGGTTACCGGACAGGTGTACTATGGCTACACCTTC
TRBV30,.,TRBJ1-4,once,CAWKGANEKLFF,TGTGCCTGGAAAGGGGCTAATGAAAAACTGTTTTTT
TRBV9,.,TRBJ1-1,.,CASSVGQGNTEAFF,TGTGCCAGCAGCGTAGGGCAGGGGAACACTGAAGCTTTCTTT
TRBV11-2,TRBD2,TRBJ2-5,once,CASSLGTSGGVQETQYF,TGTGCCAGCAGCTTAGGGACTAGCGGGGGGGTCCAAGAGACCCAGTACTTC
TRBV11-3,.,TRBJ1-2,.,CASSLENSATEENYGYTF,TGTGCCAGCAGCTTAGAAAATTCGGCGACAGAGGAGAACTATGGCTACACCTTC
TRBV10-3,TRBD1,TRBJ1-4,.,CAISDQGGSNEKLFF,TGTGCCATCAGTGACCAGGGGGGGAGTAATGAAAAACTGTTTTTT
TRBV7-3,.,TRBJ1-2,few,CASSPSPAELRLTRHGYTF,TGTGCCAGCAGCCCATCCCCAGCTGAATTGCGCCTCACCCGGCACGGCTACACCTTC
TRBV28,.,TRBJ1-2,.,CASSLGFGGRPGYTF,TGTGCCAGCAGTTTAGGGTTCGGGGGTAGACCTGGCTACACCTTC
TRBV19,TRBD1,TRBJ2-5,.,CASSGANTGTGYQETQYF,TGTGCCAGTAGTGGAGCGAATACCGGGACAGGATATCAAGAGACCCAGTACTTC
TRBV11-2,TRBD1,TRBJ2-1,.,CASSRQGQGYNEQFF,TGTGCCAGCAGCCGACAGGGGCAAGGTTACAATGAGCAGTTCTTC
TRBV2,TRBD1,TRBJ2-7,.,CATGGQGGYEQYF,TGTGCCACGGGAGGACAGGGGGGCTACGAGCAGTACTTC
TRBV27,.,TRBJ1-1,.,CASSLRQDRNMNTEAFF,TGTGCCAGCAGTTTAAGACAGGACAGAAACATGAACACTGAAGCTTTCTTT
TRBV30,.,TRBJ1-1,.,CAWSWAGNTEAFF,TGTGCCTGGAGTTGGGCGGGGAACACTGAAGCTTTCTTT